The next 23 T cell receptor beta chains were all read from a single sample in a study of cytomegalovirus exposure and HLA in healthy donors. With 60 Vbeta and 13 Jbeta primers, the PCR was carried out. The data were produced by immunoSEQ multiplex PCR, yet TCRdb's version contains in-frame clones alone and is incomplete. The table lists 200,000 or so clones, roughly 80% of them singletons. The sample was PBMCs. These receptor sequences come from a man in his forties or fifties in good health and CMV-seronegative.

This sequence joins TRBV5-1 and TRBJ2-3, with TRBD2 matching 10 bases. Unmatched junction bases numbered 6, after V lost 1 base and J lost 4 bases. The CDR3 runs to 16 residues. The germline gives CDR1 SGHRS, CDR2 YFSETQ. The CDR3 sequence: CASSLKRGGDADTQYF. The CDR3, as DNA: TGCGCCAGCAGCTTGAAGCGGGGGGGCGACGCAGATACGCAGTATTTT.

This clone was found a few times. The rearrangement joins TRBV30 to TRBJ2-3; D may be TRBD2 (6 bases). Germline loops: CDR1 GTSNPN, CDR2 SVGIG (reference sequence). The CDR3 contains 13 residues. V was clipped by 3 bases and J by 6 bases, with 13 bases between them. CDR3 amino acids: CAWSASTRDTQYF. In DNA form, the CDR3 reads TGTGCCTGGAGCGCGTCGACTAGGGATACGCAGTATTTT.

The rearrangement uses TRBV7-2 and TRBJ2-3; 10 positions match TRBD2. With V trimmed by 5 bases and J by 11 bases, 4 bases remained unmatched. The CDR3 is 12 amino acids. Germline V gene data show CDR1 as SGHTA and CDR2 as FQGNSA. CDR3 sequence reads: CASSPGLAEQYF. The CDR3 DNA sequence: TGTGCCAGCAGCCCAGGACTAGCGGAGCAGTATTTT. Together with reference TRBV7-2 and TRBJ2-3, the CDR3 gives the full variable domain: GAGVSQSPSNKVTEKGKDVELRCDPISGHTALYWYRQSLGQGLEFLIYFQGNSAPDKSGLPSDRFSAERTGGSVSTLTIQRTQQEDSAVYLCASSPGLAEQYFGPGTRLTVL.

The V gene is TRBV5-6, the J gene TRBJ1-2; TRBD1 is a possible D gene (6 bases). The germline V gene encodes CDR1 SGHDT and CDR2 YYEEEE. Trimming took off 1 base at V and 0 bases at J, with 13 bases between the two ends. CDR3 length: 16 amino acids. CDR3 amino acids: CASSLSQGKANYGYTF. CDR3 nucleotide sequence: TGTGCCAGCAGCTTGTCTCAGGGGAAAGCTAACTATGGCTACACCTTC. The variable domain in full, with the rest retrieved from reference TRBV5-6 and TRBJ1-2, is DAGVTQSPTHLIKTRGQQVTLRCSPKSGHDTVSWYQQALGQGPQFIFQYYEEEERQRGNFPDRFSGHQFPNYSSELNVNALLLGDSALYLCASSLSQGKANYGYTFGSGTRLTVV.

V usage is TRBV29-1 and J usage is TRBJ2-3; TRBD1 matches 9 bases. Germline V gives CDR1 SQVTM, CDR2 ANQGSEA. The V and J ends lost 3 bases and 5 bases, in that order; junction bases with no gene match: 15. This CDR3 has 17 amino acids. This CDR3 reads CSVEGQGATDYRDTQYF. The CDR3 nucleotides read TGCAGCGTTGAGGGACAGGGAGCGACAGACTACCGAGATACGCAGTATTTT.

The chain uses TRBV19 and TRBJ1-3; D possibly corresponds to TRBD1 (5 bases). V was cut by 9 bases and J by 0 bases, with 12 bases left in between. The CDR3 runs 14 residues. Germline-derived CDR1 and CDR2 are LNHDA and SQIVND (reference sequence). In DNA form, the CDR3 reads TGTGCCAGCCAGCCGGGGGGCTCTGGAAACACCATATATTTT. Amino acids: CASQPGGSGNTIYF.

The V gene is TRBV4-3, the J gene TRBJ2-3; 8 positions match TRBD2. This CDR3 has 17 residues. Trimming cost V 4 bases and J 5 bases; bases outside gene matches: 14. CDR1 LGHNA and CDR2 YSLEER come from the germline V gene. Written as DNA, the CDR3 is TGCGCCAGCAGCCCCGGCGGGGGGACCTCAAGAAGAGATACGCAGTATTTT. It yields the protein CASSPGGGTSRRDTQYF.

The genes are TRBV25-1 and TRBJ1-6; D is ambiguous. V was cut by 5 bases and J by 5 bases, with 10 bases left in between. CDR1 is MGHDK and CDR2 is SYGVNS in the germline V gene. This CDR3 is 14 amino acids long. Here the CDR3 DNA reads TGTGCCAGCAGTAGGAGCACCAATAATTCACCCCTCCACTTT. This encodes CASSRSTNNSPLHF. Full variable domain (remainder filled in from reference TRBV25-1 and TRBJ1-6): EADIYQTPRYLVIGTGKKITLECSQTMGHDKMYWYQQDPGMELHLIHYSYGVNSTEKGDLSSESTVSRIRTEHFPLTLESARPSHTSQYLCASSRSTNNSPLHFGNGTRLTVT.

This chain uses TRBV27 with TRBJ2-7; D is perhaps TRBD2 (5 bases). Per the germline V gene, CDR1 is MNHEY and CDR2 is SMNVEV (reference sequence). V was shortened by 6 bases and J by 1 base, with 16 bases between the two germline ends. The CDR3 has 15 amino acids. The chain's CDR3 is CASSLEGGRSYEQYF. In DNA, the CDR3 is TGTGCCAGCAGCCTAGAGGGCGGCAGATCCTACGAGCAGTACTTC.

The sample holds one count of this clone. CDR3 sequence: CASSQEVRLGYSGANVLTF. CDR3 DNA sequence: TGCGCCAGCAGCCAAGAAGTTCGGCTCGGGTACTCTGGGGCCAACGTCCTGACTTTC. V and J are TRBV4-3 and TRBJ2-6; D is uncertain. V lost 0 bases and J 0 bases, leaving 15 bases between the germline ends. This CDR3 has 19 residues. CDR1 is LGHNA and CDR2 is YSLEER in the germline V gene.

J is TRBJ2-5 and V is TRBV11-2; 8 bases line up with TRBD2. The CDR3 is 15 residues long. The V gene end was trimmed by 5 bases and the J gene end by 4 bases; junction bases not matched to a gene: 9. The germline CDR1 and CDR2 sequences are SGHAT and FQNNGV. The CDR3 sequence is CASSPGGPTRETQYF. The CDR3, as DNA: TGTGCCAGCAGCCCGGGGGGGCCCACCCGAGAGACCCAGTACTTC.

The chain joins TRBV5-1 to TRBJ1-6; 7 bases map to TRBD1. Per germline, CDR1 SGHRS and CDR2 YFSETQ. The CDR3 runs to 14 residues. The J segment lost 8 bases and the V segment lost 4 bases, leaving 6 bases of the junction unmatched. CDR3 protein: CASSPQGMDSPLHF. In DNA, the CDR3 is TGCGCCAGCAGCCCACAGGGGATGGATTCACCCCTCCACTTT.

This chain joins TRBV6-5 and TRBJ1-2; perhaps TRBD1 as D (5 bases). V lost 2 bases and J lost 6, with 16 bases in between. This CDR3 contains 15 residues. The germline V gene has CDR1 MNHEY and CDR2 SVGAGI. DNA of the CDR3: TGTGCCAGCAGTTACCTTTGGGGGGAGCAACATGGCTACACCTTC. This sequence encodes CASSYLWGEQHGYTF.

This chain joins TRBV18 and TRBJ1-1; no definite D call. Trimming pared 3 bases from V and 5 bases from J, leaving 10 bases between. The CDR3 has 13 amino acids. The V gene's germline CDR1 is KGHSH and CDR2 LQKENI. CDR3 sequence: CASSPETGTEAFF. The CDR3 DNA follows: TGTGCCAGCTCACCTGAGACGGGGACTGAAGCTTTCTTT.

V gene TRBV11-3 combines with J gene TRBJ1-2; unclear D gene. Trimming shortened V by 3 bases and J by 8 bases, and 19 bases separated the two germline ends. This CDR3 contains 15 residues. In germline, CDR1 is SGHNT, CDR2 YENEEA. As DNA, the CDR3 is TGTGCCAGCAGCTTCCGGACGCCTACAACTAGGGGCTACACCTTC. Protein sequence: CASSFRTPTTRGYTF.

This rearrangement joins TRBV6-5 to TRBJ2-1, with 12 bases matching TRBD1. The V gene end was trimmed by 8 bases and the J gene end by 6 bases; junction bases not matched to a gene: 5. Germline V gene data show CDR1 as MNHEY and CDR2 as SVGAGI. CDR3 size: 14 residues. This CDR3 reads CASRRDRGRNEQFF. The DNA for the CDR3 is TGTGCCAGCCGAAGGGACAGGGGGCGCAATGAGCAGTTCTTC.

The J gene is TRBJ2-5, the V gene TRBV10-3; possible D gene TRBD1, 6 bases. CDR3 size: 12 residues. The germline V gene has CDR1 ENHRY and CDR2 SYGVKD. Between the trimmed V and J ends, which lost 6 bases and 2 bases, there was a span of 7 bases. CDR3 sequence: CAIRDSQETQYF. The DNA for the CDR3 is TGTGCCATCAGGGACAGTCAAGAGACCCAGTACTTC.

This clone was seen a few times. This chain joins TRBV7-2 and TRBJ2-2; 7 bases fit TRBD2. Germline V gene data show CDR1 as SGHTA and CDR2 as FQGNSA. J gave up 1 base and V 5 bases, and 10 bases lay outside the gene matches. The CDR3 spans 17 residues. The CDR3 DNA reads as TGTGCCAGCAGCCCCTGGGAGGCGGGGGTGAACACCGGGGAGCTGTTTTTT. Translation: CASSPWEAGVNTGELFF.

This clone has a handful of counts. The chain has TRBV5-1 and TRBJ2-7; a weak D match, TRBD1 (7 bases). V gave up 3 bases and J gave up 7 bases, with 17 bases separating them. The CDR3 is 14 residues long. Germline CDR1 reads SGHRS; CDR2 reads YFSETQ. CDR3 nucleotide sequence: TGCGCCAGCAGCTGGGGTGGAGGGGGCGAAGAGCAGTACTTC. This gives the protein CASSWGGGGEEQYF. Using reference TRBV5-1 and TRBJ2-7 for the parts outside the CDR3, the full variable domain is KAGVTQTPRYLIKTRGQQVTLSCSPISGHRSVSWYQQTPGQGLQFLFEYFSETQRNKGNFPGRFSGRQFSNSRSEMNVSTLELGDSALYLCASSWGGGGEEQYFGPGTRLTVT.

The V call is TRBV7-9, the J call TRBJ1-1; D may be TRBD1 (5 bases). V lost 5 bases and J 4 bases, leaving 14 bases between the germline ends. This CDR3 is 14 amino acids long. CDR1 is SEHNR, CDR2 FQNEAQ, per germline (reference sequence). CDR3 residues: CASSPAFGGTEAFF. DNA for the CDR3: TGTGCCAGCAGCCCAGCCTTCGGGGGCACTGAAGCTTTCTTT.

The V and J genes are TRBV2 and TRBJ2-3, with D possibly TRBD1 on 5 matching bases. Germline CDR1 reads SNHLY; CDR2 reads FYNNEI. There are 14 residues in the CDR3. V gave up 7 bases and J gave up 4 bases, with 15 bases separating them. CDR3 bases: TGTGCCAGCAAGGGGCCAGTTTCAGCAGATACGCAGTATTTT. The encoded protein is CASKGPVSADTQYF. Variable domain in full (rest from reference TRBV2 and TRBJ2-3): EPEVTQTPSHQVTQMGQEVILRCVPISNHLYFYWYRQILGQKVEFLVSFYNNEISEKSEIFDDQFSVERPDGSNFTLKIRSTKLEDSAMYFCASKGPVSADTQYFGPGTRLTVL.

This clone was seen only a few times. An end of the junction does not agree with germline; a read error may underlie this. The CDR3 DNA reads TGTTCCAGCAGCTTAGCGTCCTTCCCAGAGACCCAGTACTTC. Translated, it gives CSSSLASFPETQYF. The V call is TRBV7-9, the J call TRBJ2-5; D perhaps matches TRBD2 (5 bases). The CDR3 length is 14 residues. The germline gives CDR1 SEHNR, CDR2 FQNEAQ (reference sequence).

The genes are TRBV6-5 and TRBJ1-4; 8 bases agree with TRBD1. The length of the CDR3 is 16 residues. V was clipped by 0 bases and J by 7 bases; unmatched bases: 7. Germline CDR1 is MNHEY and CDR2 is SVGAGI. CDR3 nucleotide sequence: TGTGCCAGCAGTTACTCCGTAGGTACAGGGGGTGAAAAACTGTTTTTT. This sequence encodes CASSYSVGTGGEKLFF.